This entry concerns a single TCR beta chain. Its specificity is unknown. The data originate from a study of cytomegalovirus exposure and HLA in healthy donors. General study findings and limits: V- and J-gene trimming of TCR beta was linked (in a later analysis) to a missense DCLRE1C variant. Presence/absence analyses assumed roughly uniform sequencing depth across donors, which may not hold. Later work found most CMV-associated TCR beta chains apparently HLA-restricted.

PCR primers comprised 60 Vbeta and 13 Jbeta primers. TCRdb keeps only in-frame clones here, not all; method: immunoSEQ multiplex PCR. The table lists roughly 150,000 clones, about 74% of them singletons. The CDR3 runs to 12 residues. From germline, CDR1 is SEHNR and CDR2 FQNEAQ (reference sequence). With 1 base removed from V and 16 bases from J, the gap between germline ends came to 14 bases. The TCR sequence derives from a male donor in good health and CMV-seronegative. This chain connects TRBV7-9 to TRBJ2-1; D might be TRBD2 (6 bases). Sequenced: PBMCs. DNA of the CDR3: TGTGCCAGCAGCTTAGGTCTGGAGGGAGATTTCTTC. This encodes CASSLGLEGDFF.